Listed below are T cell receptor beta chains from one sample, sequenced in a study of human T cells and chemical hapten exposure. TCRdb ran MiXCR on the RACE reads and lists one entry per CDR3 protein. Of approximately 91,000 distinct CDR3 sequences in the sample, roughly 12% were seen once. The specimen was whole blood, collected in connection with sensitization to the hapten diphenylcyclopropenone (DPC). The receptors derive from a man aged 18 to 30 with alopecia areata. Some clones in this sample may be carry-over from other donors' samples. CDR3s include the opening cysteine and the closing phenylalanine or tryptophan. D genes are given only for firm matches. Rows may omit the clone size; those that give it use once, few, many or a size class.

j_gene: TRBJ2-2
v_gene: TRBV27
d_gene: -
abundance: -
CDR3aa: CASRGLRGTGELFF
CDR3nt: TGTGCCAGCAGAGGGCTGCGGGGCACCGGGGAGCTGTTTTTT

j_gene: TRBJ2-3
v_gene: TRBV19
d_gene: TRBD1
abundance: few
CDR3aa: CASSRRTGLTDTQYF
CDR3nt: TGTGCCAGTAGTCGAAGGACAGGGCTAACAGATACGCAGTATTTT

j_gene: TRBJ1-2
v_gene: TRBV7-9
d_gene: -
abundance: -
CDR3aa: CASSLALGAAYGYTF
CDR3nt: TGTGCCAGCAGCTTAGCGTTGGGGGCAGCCTATGGCTACACCTTC

j_gene: TRBJ1-6
v_gene: TRBV9
d_gene: -
abundance: many
CDR3aa: CASSIANSPLHF
CDR3nt: TGTGCCAGCAGCATAGCCAATTCACCCCTCCACTTT

j_gene: TRBJ1-1
v_gene: TRBV7-8
d_gene: TRBD1
abundance: -
CDR3aa: CASSSNRGNTEAFF
CDR3nt: TGTGCCAGCAGCTCAAACAGGGGGAACACTGAAGCTTTCTTT

j_gene: TRBJ2-3
v_gene: TRBV7-8
d_gene: -
abundance: -
CDR3aa: CASSLGGLLTDTQYF
CDR3nt: TGTGCCAGCAGCCTAGGGGGATTGTTGACAGATACGCAGTATTTT

j_gene: TRBJ1-1
v_gene: TRBV4-1
d_gene: -
abundance: many
CDR3aa: CASSQEWRMNTEAFF
CDR3nt: TGCGCCAGCAGCCAAGAGTGGCGGATGAACACTGAAGCTTTCTTT

j_gene: TRBJ1-4
v_gene: TRBV9
d_gene: TRBD1
abundance: -
CDR3aa: CASTPGQGIREKLFF
CDR3nt: TGTGCCAGCACCCCCGGACAGGGAATCCGAGAAAAACTGTTTTTT

j_gene: TRBJ1-5
v_gene: TRBV12-3/TRBV12-4
d_gene: TRBD1
abundance: -
CDR3aa: CASSRHTGGGQPQHF
CDR3nt: TGTGCCAGCAGTCGTCATACAGGGGGCGGTCAGCCCCAGCATTTT

j_gene: TRBJ2-7
v_gene: TRBV5-1
d_gene: TRBD1
abundance: few
CDR3aa: CASSLEPGQGLNEQYF
CDR3nt: TGCGCCAGCAGCTTGGAACCGGGACAGGGTCTGAACGAGCAGTACTTC

j_gene: TRBJ2-7
v_gene: TRBV5-1
d_gene: TRBD1
abundance: few
CDR3aa: CASSLGLDRVSYEQYF
CDR3nt: TGCGCCAGCAGCTTGGGCCTCGACAGGGTCTCCTACGAGCAGTACTTC

j_gene: TRBJ2-6
v_gene: TRBV5-1
d_gene: -
abundance: -
CDR3aa: CASRPRYSGANVLTF
CDR3nt: TGCGCCAGCCGCCCGAGGTACTCTGGGGCCAACGTCCTGACTTTC

j_gene: TRBJ2-1
v_gene: TRBV29-1
d_gene: -
abundance: -
CDR3aa: CSVEWQGSYNEQFF
CDR3nt: TGCAGCGTTGAATGGCAGGGATCCTACAATGAGCAGTTCTTC

j_gene: TRBJ1-4
v_gene: TRBV15
d_gene: -
abundance: many
CDR3aa: CATSRDDTDVNNEKLFF
CDR3nt: TGTGCCACCAGCAGAGATGATACCGACGTGAATAATGAAAAACTGTTTTTT

j_gene: TRBJ1-5
v_gene: TRBV20-1
d_gene: TRBD1
abundance: few
CDR3aa: CSARQGAPNQPQHF
CDR3nt: TGCAGTGCTCGACAGGGGGCACCGAATCAGCCCCAGCATTTT

j_gene: TRBJ2-1
v_gene: TRBV11-2
d_gene: -
abundance: -
CDR3aa: CASSLDPSYIVQFF
CDR3nt: TGTGCCAGCAGCTTAGACCCCTCTTACATCGTGCAGTTCTTC

j_gene: TRBJ2-2
v_gene: TRBV7-2
d_gene: -
abundance: -
CDR3aa: CASSFVGDTGELFF
CDR3nt: TGTGCCAGCAGCTTCGTAGGGGACACCGGGGAGCTGTTTTTT

j_gene: TRBJ2-6
v_gene: TRBV6-2/TRBV6-3
d_gene: -
abundance: -
CDR3aa: CASSYVNAGANVLTF
CDR3nt: TGTGCCAGCAGTTACGTAAATGCTGGGGCCAACGTCCTGACTTTC

j_gene: TRBJ2-3
v_gene: TRBV4-1
d_gene: TRBD2
abundance: few
CDR3aa: CASSQGHYRGGSDTQYF
CDR3nt: TGCGCCAGCAGCCAAGGGCACTATCGGGGGGGCTCAGATACGCAGTATTTT

j_gene: TRBJ2-7
v_gene: TRBV11-2
d_gene: TRBD1
abundance: few
CDR3aa: CASSLGQGADEQYF
CDR3nt: TGTGCCAGCAGCTTAGGTCAGGGGGCCGACGAGCAGTACTTC

j_gene: TRBJ1-1
v_gene: TRBV7-9
d_gene: -
abundance: many
CDR3aa: CASSLYPGMNTEAFF
CDR3nt: TGTGCCAGCAGCTTATATCCAGGAATGAACACTGAAGCTTTCTTT

j_gene: TRBJ2-3
v_gene: TRBV9
d_gene: -
abundance: -
CDR3aa: CASSDFTDTQYF
CDR3nt: TGTGCCAGCAGCGATTTCACAGATACGCAGTATTTT

j_gene: TRBJ1-1
v_gene: TRBV20-1
d_gene: -
abundance: many
CDR3aa: CSAQDTDTEAFF
CDR3nt: TGCAGTGCTCAAGACACTGACACTGAAGCTTTCTTT

j_gene: TRBJ1-1
v_gene: TRBV4-1
d_gene: -
abundance: many
CDR3aa: CASSQEGAENTEAFF
CDR3nt: TGCGCCAGCAGCCAAGAGGGGGCCGAGAACACTGAAGCTTTCTTT

j_gene: TRBJ2-5
v_gene: TRBV19
d_gene: TRBD1
abundance: -
CDR3aa: CASSTGTAPYQETQYF
CDR3nt: TGTGCCAGTAGCACCGGGACAGCCCCGTACCAAGAGACCCAGTACTTC

j_gene: TRBJ2-3
v_gene: TRBV4-3
d_gene: -
abundance: -
CDR3aa: CASSQVYDGTDTQYF
CDR3nt: TGCGCCAGCAGCCAAGTCTACGACGGAACAGATACGCAGTATTTT

j_gene: TRBJ2-5
v_gene: TRBV15
d_gene: TRBD2
abundance: few
CDR3aa: CATSAQRGALETQYF
CDR3nt: TGTGCCACCAGTGCCCAGCGGGGCGCCCTAGAGACCCAGTACTTC

j_gene: TRBJ1-1
v_gene: TRBV3-1
d_gene: -
abundance: few
CDR3aa: CASSQAAGVGTEAFF
CDR3nt: TGTGCCAGCAGCCAAGCGGCGGGGGTCGGCACTGAAGCTTTCTTT

j_gene: TRBJ1-6
v_gene: TRBV20-1
d_gene: TRBD1
abundance: many
CDR3aa: CSARGHRDSSSPLHF
CDR3nt: TGCAGTGCTAGAGGCCACCGGGACAGTTCTTCACCCCTCCACTTT

j_gene: TRBJ1-5
v_gene: TRBV2
d_gene: TRBD1
abundance: few
CDR3aa: CASRRRTGGNQPQHF
CDR3nt: TGTGCCAGCAGACGCCGGACAGGGGGCAATCAGCCCCAGCATTTT

j_gene: TRBJ1-1
v_gene: TRBV20-1
d_gene: -
abundance: few
CDR3aa: CRARTADTEAFF
CDR3nt: TGCAGGGCCCGGACAGCAGACACTGAAGCTTTCTTT

j_gene: TRBJ1-2
v_gene: TRBV29-1
d_gene: -
abundance: few
CDR3aa: CSVERQGHGYTF
CDR3nt: TGCAGCGTTGAACGGCAGGGCCATGGCTACACCTTC

j_gene: TRBJ2-7
v_gene: TRBV11-2
d_gene: -
abundance: few
CDR3aa: CASSDGDVYYEQYF
CDR3nt: TGTGCCAGCAGCGATGGGGACGTATACTACGAGCAGTACTTC

j_gene: TRBJ2-7
v_gene: TRBV6-4
d_gene: -
abundance: many
CDR3aa: CASSSQGLYSYEQYF
CDR3nt: TGTGCCAGCAGTTCACAGGGTTTATACTCCTACGAGCAGTACTTC

j_gene: TRBJ2-7
v_gene: TRBV20-1
d_gene: -
abundance: many
CDR3aa: CSATGDEQYF
CDR3nt: TGCAGTGCTACAGGGGACGAGCAGTACTTC

j_gene: TRBJ1-2
v_gene: TRBV5-1
d_gene: TRBD1
abundance: few
CDR3aa: CASSRGDRGHDYGYTF
CDR3nt: TGCGCCAGCAGCCGGGGCGACAGGGGGCACGACTATGGCTACACCTTC

j_gene: TRBJ2-5
v_gene: TRBV21-1
d_gene: -
abundance: -
CDR3aa: CASSKTRGPPCETQYF
CDR3nt: TGTGCCAGCAGCAAAACGAGGGGACCGCCATGCGAGACCCAGTACTTC

j_gene: TRBJ1-1
v_gene: TRBV6-6
d_gene: -
abundance: few
CDR3aa: CASSYSPGATEAFF
CDR3nt: TGTGCCAGCAGTTACTCGCCAGGGGCCACTGAAGCTTTCTTT